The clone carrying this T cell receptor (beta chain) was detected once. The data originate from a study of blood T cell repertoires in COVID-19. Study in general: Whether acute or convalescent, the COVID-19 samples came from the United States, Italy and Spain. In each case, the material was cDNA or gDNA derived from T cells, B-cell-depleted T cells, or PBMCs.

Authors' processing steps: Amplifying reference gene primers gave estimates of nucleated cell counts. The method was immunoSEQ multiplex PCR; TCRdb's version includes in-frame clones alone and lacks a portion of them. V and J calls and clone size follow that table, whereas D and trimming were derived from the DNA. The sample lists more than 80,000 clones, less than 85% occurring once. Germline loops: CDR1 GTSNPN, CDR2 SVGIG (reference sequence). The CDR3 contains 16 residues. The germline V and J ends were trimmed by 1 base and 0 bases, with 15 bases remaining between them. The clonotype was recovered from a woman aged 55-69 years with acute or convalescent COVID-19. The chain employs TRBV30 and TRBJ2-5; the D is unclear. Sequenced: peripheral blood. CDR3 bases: TGTGCCTGGAGTGGGTACTCTCGATTGTACCAAGAGACCCAGTACTTC. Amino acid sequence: CAWSGYSRLYQETQYF.